This TCR beta chain comes out of a study of vaccination and CD4 T cells after COVID-19. About the research overall: The authors used overlapping spike peptides from SARS-CoV-2, HCoV-NL63, HCoV-OC43 and HCoV-229E to stimulate cells.

Time point reported: late sampling 161 to 241 days after vaccination in a few convalescent patients. Treatment denoted: approximately 9-day PBMC culture with coronavirus spike peptide pools or control peptides (ViraFEST assay). Peptide-pool expansion of antigen-specific T cells preceded TCR sequencing in ViraFEST. The CDR3 runs 19 residues. The table lists this clonotype with a few counts. The target antigen is unknown. With the Oncomine TCR Beta short-read assay, DNA from cultured CD4+ T cells was sequenced. Genomic DNA was isolated from CD4+ T cells that had been cultured. TCRdb reprocessed the PCR reads via MiXCR and lists one record per CDR3 protein. Among around 25,000 distinct CDR3 sequences, 25% to 30% were seen once, and the ten largest hold under 8.5%.

The chain links TRBV1 to TRBJ2-3; TRBD1 reflects the table's D call only, with no check against the DNA. TRBV1 is a pseudogene locus. The sequence was obtained from a human donor who had recovered from COVID-19. The source was CD4+ T cells from blood, cultured in vitro, collected about 7 months after SARS-CoV-2 vaccination. The CDR3 spells CTSSRRVVAGRGCADTQYF. CDR3 sequence (DNA): TGCACCAGCAGCCGAAGGGTTGTAGCGGGCAGGGGGTGTGCAGATACGCAGTATTTT.